The 11 T cell receptor beta chains given below trace back to one sample, sequenced in a study of CD8+ T cells in alopecia areata (dated by TCRdb to the late 2010s). Cells from pooled mouse cutaneous lymph nodes were stained for CD4, CD8alpha, NKG2D, NKG2ACE and other markers and then sorted on a BD Influx. Library prep was done by the immunoSEQ multiplex PCR assay. To provide template for TCR sequencing, every sample had RNA extracted and reverse transcribed into cDNA. TCRdb stores this immuneACCESS table with in-frame sequences only. Part of the clones is absent; in the studies checked, under half of the shortfall reflects unresolved V genes, and no reason is known for the rest. This sample is represented by more than 250,000 clones, with no singletons among them. Jointly, the top ten make up roughly 1.2% of the sample. Sequenced input: CD4+ T cells sorted from a lymph node. The receptors were sampled from a C3H/HeJ mouse with alopecia areata. Mice belonging to this strain carry MHC haplotype H2-k.

This clone was seen only a few times. Mouse names are used for the genes. Read sequence stops 4 residues before the CDR3 end, and the germline J gene provides the missing end. The chain is built from TRBV17 and TRBJ2-3, with 11 bases identical to TRBD1. V trimming: 9 bases; J trimming: 0 bases; junction bases outside the gene matches: 11. The CDR3 sequence is 17 residues long. CDR1 is MNHDT and CDR2 is YYDKIL in the germline V gene. This chain's CDR3 is CARTLDRGQGSAETLYF. The CDR3 bases that were read are TGTGCTAGGACTCTGGACAGGGGGCAGGGTAGTGCAGAA. The variable domain in full, completed from reference TRBV17 and TRBJ2-3, reads DTTVKQNPRYKLARVGKPVNLICSQTMNHDTMYWYQKKPNQAPKLLLFYYDKILNREADTFEKFQSSRPNNSFCSLYIGSAGLEYSAMYLCARTLDRGQGSAETLYFGSGTRLTVL.

In this sample, this clone turned up a few times. Germline and genes: mouse. CDR3 bases read: TGTGCCAGCGTGCTGGGGGGGTTAGAA. Translating it yields CASVLGGLE. The CDR3, in full, reads CASVLGGLETLYF. V and J are TRBV13-2 and TRBJ2-3, with TRBD2 matching over 9 bases. With the read ending 4 residues before the CDR3 end, the germline J gene is used to fill in that end. From germline, CDR1 is NNHNN and CDR2 SYGAGS (reference sequence). The CDR3 totals 13 residues.

Worth noting for this clone: Germline and genes: mouse. The DNA ends 4 residues before the CDR3 does, and the rest of the CDR3 is filled in from the germline J gene. The chain joins TRBV13-2 to TRBJ2-1, with TRBD1 as a possible D gene (5 bases). The CDR3 loop spans 15 amino acids. Germline V gives CDR1 NNHNN, CDR2 SYGAGS (reference sequence). Trimming stripped 0 bases from V and 3 bases from J, with 10 bases between. CDR3 residues: CASGDARQGYAEQFF. The sequenced part of the CDR3 DNA is TGTGCCAGCGGTGATGCGAGGCAGGGCTATGCT.

This clone was seen a few times. Gene labels here are mouse ones. The read ends 4 residues shy of where the CDR3 ends; the end is completed using the germline J gene. Distinct nucleotide sequences in the sample also encode this CDR3. The V and J genes are TRBV5 and TRBJ2-5, with TRBD2 matching over 10 bases. The CDR3 spans 16 residues. Germline values: CDR1 LGHNA, CDR2 YNLKQL (reference sequence). Trimming took 3 bases from V and 2 from J; bases not matched to a gene: 5. CDR3 DNA, as far as it was read: TGTGCCAGCAGCCAGCTGGGGGGGCGAGTCCAAGAC. Amino acid sequence: CASSQLGGRVQD. The whole CDR3 protein reads CASSQLGGRVQDTQYF.

Of note for this clone: Gene names and germline match the mouse. Read coverage stops 4 residues before the CDR3 terminus; the germline J gene supplies the remainder. V and J are TRBV13-2 and TRBJ2-7; the match to TRBD2 covers 10 bases. This CDR3 has 15 amino acids. Germline V gene sequence: CDR1 NNHNN, CDR2 SYGAGS (reference sequence). V shed 2 bases and J 0 bases; nucleotides not matched to a gene: 2. The DNA read from the CDR3 is TGTGCCAGCGGTGAGAGGACTGGGGGCTCCTAT. Translating gives CASGERTGGSY. The full CDR3 reads CASGERTGGSYEQYF.

This clone came up a few times. A far larger clone is one base from this, pointing to a likely read error. Gene names and germline match the mouse. Other DNA sequences within the sample encode an identical CDR3. CDR3: CASSPQGANSDYTF. The covered CDR3 bases are TGTGCCAGCAGTCCACAGGGGGCAAACTCC. The genes are TRBV5 and TRBJ1-2, with TRBD1 matching over 8 bases. The DNA ends 4 residues before the CDR3 does, and the rest of the CDR3 is filled in from the germline J gene. The junction had 3 bases not matched to a gene; V was cut back by 6 bases and J by 0 bases. The CDR3 is 14 amino acids. CDR1 and CDR2 from the germline V gene are LGHNA and YNLKQL (reference sequence).

Details on this clone: Mouse germline and gene names are used. The sample contains more than one DNA sequence encoding this CDR3. CDR3 loop: CASSPRGDSDYTF. The part of the CDR3 DNA that was read is TGTGCCAGCAGCCCCAGGGGTGACTCC. This chain joins TRBV5 and TRBJ1-2, with D perhaps TRBD1 (6 bases). Read sequence stops 4 residues before the CDR3 end, and the germline J gene provides the missing end. This CDR3 comprises 13 residues. Trimming shortened V by 4 bases and J by 3 bases, and 9 bases separated the two germline ends. Germline V gene lookup returns CDR1 LGHNA and CDR2 YNLKQL (reference sequence).

As concerns this clone: Genes here carry mouse names. The CDR3 end is not reached by the read, which stops 4 residues before it; the germline J gene fills it in. The V and J genes are TRBV13-2 and TRBJ2-3; D unresolved. Trimming left V 2 bases short and J 3 bases short, with 7 bases between. Per germline, CDR1 NNHNN and CDR2 SYGAGS (reference sequence). The CDR3 loop spans 13 amino acids. The CDR3 bases that were read are TGTGCCAGCGGTGAATCTTGGGCAGAA. Amino acid sequence: CASGESWAE. In full, the CDR3 is CASGESWAETLYF.

This clone was counted only a few times. Gene names follow the mouse nomenclature. The read falls 4 residues short of the CDR3 end, and the missing part is taken from the germline J gene. The rearrangement uses TRBV31 and TRBJ1-1; 8 bases agree with TRBD1. The CDR3 covers 13 residues. Germline CDR1 GKSSPN, CDR2 SITVG. V trimming: 6 bases; J trimming: 0 bases; junction bases outside the gene matches: 3. The covered CDR3 bases are TGTGCCTGCCTGACAGGGGCAAACACA. Translated, it gives CACLTGANT. The entire CDR3 sequence reads CACLTGANTEVFF.

The table lists this clone with a few counts. Genes here carry mouse names. The read terminates 4 residues before the CDR3 end, so the remaining end is supplied by the germline J gene. The chain combines TRBV13-1 with TRBJ2-4, with 7 nucleotides matching TRBD2. J lost 3 bases, V lost 3 bases, and 7 bases had no gene match. Germline lookup yields CDR1 NSHNY and CDR2 SYGAGN. The CDR3 runs 15 residues. This CDR3 is CASSGLGGGQNTLYF. The CDR3 bases that were read are TGTGCCAGCAGTGGTTTGGGGGGTGGGCAAAAC.

The table lists this clone with a few counts. Mouse names are used for the genes. The part of the CDR3 DNA that was read is TGTGCCAGCAGTGAGGACAAAAACACCGGG. Residues: CASSEDKNTG. From start to end, the CDR3 is CASSEDKNTGQLYF. The V gene is TRBV19, the J gene TRBJ2-2, with a possible D match to TRBD1 (5 bases). The CDR3 goes on 4 residues after the read ends, and that part is filled in from the germline J gene. Germline V gene sequence: CDR1 FNHDT, CDR2 SITEND (reference sequence). Trimming removed 4 bases at V and 1 base at J, with 8 bases between. This CDR3 has 14 amino acids.